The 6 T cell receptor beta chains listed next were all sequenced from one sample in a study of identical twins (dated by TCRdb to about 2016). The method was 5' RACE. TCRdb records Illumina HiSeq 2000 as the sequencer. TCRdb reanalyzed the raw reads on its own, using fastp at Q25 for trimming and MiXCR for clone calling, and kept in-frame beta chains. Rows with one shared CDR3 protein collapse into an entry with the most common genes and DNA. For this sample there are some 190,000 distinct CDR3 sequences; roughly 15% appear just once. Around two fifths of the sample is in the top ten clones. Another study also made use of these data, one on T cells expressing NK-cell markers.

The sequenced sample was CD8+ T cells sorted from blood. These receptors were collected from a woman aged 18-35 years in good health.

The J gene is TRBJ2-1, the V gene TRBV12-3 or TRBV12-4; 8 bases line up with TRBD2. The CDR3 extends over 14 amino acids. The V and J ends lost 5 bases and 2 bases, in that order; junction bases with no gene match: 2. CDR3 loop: CASSTSGTYNEQFF. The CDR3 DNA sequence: TGTGCCAGCAGTACTAGCGGAACCTACAATGAGCAGTTCTTC.

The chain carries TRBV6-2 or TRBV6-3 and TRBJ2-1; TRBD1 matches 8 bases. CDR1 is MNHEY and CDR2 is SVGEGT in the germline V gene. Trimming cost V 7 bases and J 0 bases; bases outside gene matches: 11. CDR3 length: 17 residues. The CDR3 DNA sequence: TGTGCCAGCACTCCTCTTCTCGGGACAGGCTCCTACAATGAGCAGTTCTTC. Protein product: CASTPLLGTGSYNEQFF.

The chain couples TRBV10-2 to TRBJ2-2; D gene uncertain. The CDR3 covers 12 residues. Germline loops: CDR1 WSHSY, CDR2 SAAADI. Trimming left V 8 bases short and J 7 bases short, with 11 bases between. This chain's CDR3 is CASLPGVGELFF. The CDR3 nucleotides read TGCGCCAGCCTCCCTGGGGTCGGGGAGCTGTTTTTT.

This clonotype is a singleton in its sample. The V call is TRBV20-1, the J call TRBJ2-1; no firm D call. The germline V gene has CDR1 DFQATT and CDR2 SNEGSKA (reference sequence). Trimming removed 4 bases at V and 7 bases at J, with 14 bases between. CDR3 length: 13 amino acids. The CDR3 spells CSAKVPIRNEQFF. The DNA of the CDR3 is TGCAGTGCTAAGGTCCCTATAAGGAATGAGCAGTTCTTC.

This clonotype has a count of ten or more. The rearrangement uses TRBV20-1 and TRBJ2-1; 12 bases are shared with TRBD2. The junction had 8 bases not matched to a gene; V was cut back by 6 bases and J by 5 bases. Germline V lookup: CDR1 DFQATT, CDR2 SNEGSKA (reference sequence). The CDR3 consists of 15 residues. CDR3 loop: CSATTSGRSDNEQFF. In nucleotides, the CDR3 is TGCAGTGCGACGACTAGCGGGAGATCAGACAATGAGCAGTTCTTC.

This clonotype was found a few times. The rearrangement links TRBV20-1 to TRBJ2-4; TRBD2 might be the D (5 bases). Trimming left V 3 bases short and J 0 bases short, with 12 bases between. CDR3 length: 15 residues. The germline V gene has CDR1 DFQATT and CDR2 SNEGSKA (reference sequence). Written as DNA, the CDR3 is TGCAGTGCTAGTGGTCTAGCTCTAGCCAAAAACATTCAGTACTTC. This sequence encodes CSASGLALAKNIQYF.